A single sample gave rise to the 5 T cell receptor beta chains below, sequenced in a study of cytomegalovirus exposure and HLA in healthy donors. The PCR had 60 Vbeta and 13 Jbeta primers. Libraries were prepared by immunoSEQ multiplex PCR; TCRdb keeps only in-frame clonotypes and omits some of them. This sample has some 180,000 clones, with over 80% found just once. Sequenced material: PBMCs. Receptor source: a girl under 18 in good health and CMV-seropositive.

CDR3 DNA sequence: TGCGCCAGCAGCCAATCTATCGGACAGGCGAACACTGAAGCTTTCTTT. It encodes CASSQSIGQANTEAFF. The chain recombines TRBV4-3 with TRBJ1-1; 7 positions match TRBD1. J lost 1 base, V lost 2 bases, and 7 bases had no gene match. CDR1 and CDR2 from the germline V gene are LGHNA and YSLEER. The CDR3 is made up of 16 amino acids.

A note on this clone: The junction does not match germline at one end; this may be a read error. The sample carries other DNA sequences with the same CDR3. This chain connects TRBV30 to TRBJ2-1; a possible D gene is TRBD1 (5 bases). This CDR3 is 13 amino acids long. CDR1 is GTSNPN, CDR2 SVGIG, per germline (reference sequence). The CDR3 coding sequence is TGTGCCTGGAACCCGCAGGGCTACAATGAACAGTTCTTC. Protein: CAWNPQGYNEQFF. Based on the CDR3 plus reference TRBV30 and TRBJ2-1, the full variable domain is SQTIHQWPATLVQPVGSPLSLECTVEGTSNPNLYWYRQAAGRGLQLLFYSVGIGQISSEVPQNLSASRPQDRQFILSSKKLLLSDSGFYLCAWNPQGYNEQFFGPGTRLTVL.

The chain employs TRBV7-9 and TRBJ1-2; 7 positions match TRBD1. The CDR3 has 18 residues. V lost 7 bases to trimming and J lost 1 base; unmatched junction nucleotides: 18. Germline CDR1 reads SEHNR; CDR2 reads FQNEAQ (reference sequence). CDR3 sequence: CASTFVIGRGDFNYGYTF. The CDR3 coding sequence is TGTGCCAGCACCTTTGTCATCGGCAGGGGGGACTTTAACTATGGCTACACCTTC. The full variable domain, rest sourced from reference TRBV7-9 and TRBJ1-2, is DTGVSQNPRHKITKRGQNVTFRCDPISEHNRLYWYRQTLGQGPEFLTYFQNEAQLEKSRLLSDRFSAERPKGSFSTLEIQRTEQGDSAMYLCASTFVIGRGDFNYGYTFGSGTRLTVV.

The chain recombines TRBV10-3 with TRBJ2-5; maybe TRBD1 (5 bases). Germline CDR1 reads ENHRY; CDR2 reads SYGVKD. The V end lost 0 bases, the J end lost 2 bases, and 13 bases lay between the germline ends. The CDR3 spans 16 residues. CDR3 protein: CAISESLDTTQETQYF. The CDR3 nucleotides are TGTGCCATCAGTGAGTCGTTGGACACAACTCAAGAGACCCAGTACTTC.

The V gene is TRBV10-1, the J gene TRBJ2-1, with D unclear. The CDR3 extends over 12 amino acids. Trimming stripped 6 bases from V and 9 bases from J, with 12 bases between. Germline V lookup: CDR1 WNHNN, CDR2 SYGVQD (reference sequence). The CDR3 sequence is CASRAFTGEQFF. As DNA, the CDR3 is TGCGCCAGCAGAGCTTTCACGGGTGAGCAGTTCTTC.